Listed here are 26 T cell receptor beta chains from one sample, sequenced in a study of cytomegalovirus exposure and HLA in healthy donors. Primers included in the PCR were 60 Vbeta and 13 Jbeta primers. Only in-frame clones appear in the TCRdb table, and some are missing; sequencing was by immunoSEQ multiplex PCR. Of hundreds of thousands of clones in the sample, over 70% are singletons; the top ten hold 0.71%. The sequencing input was PBMCs. These receptors were obtained from a boy younger than 10 in good health and CMV-seronegative.

CDR3 DNA sequence: TGTGCCAGCAGTGAAGCGCGGAGGACAGGGGCCCGCTCTGGAAACACCATATATTTT. Protein: CASSEARRTGARSGNTIYF. This rearrangement joins TRBV6-1 to TRBJ1-3, with TRBD1 matching 9 bases. With 0 bases clipped from V and 0 bases from J, the junction kept 9 bases outside the gene matches. The CDR3 is made up of 19 amino acids. Germline CDR1 is MNHNS and CDR2 is SASEGT.

J is TRBJ1-1 and V is TRBV6-6; the match to TRBD1 covers 10 bases. The CDR3 consists of 15 residues. V shed 0 bases, J shed 5 bases, and the junction held 3 bases outside the gene matches. The V gene's germline CDR1 is MNHNY and CDR2 SVGAGI (reference sequence). CDR3 sequence reads: CASSYSPGQGTEAFF. In nucleotides, the CDR3 is TGTGCCAGCAGTTACTCACCGGGACAGGGGACTGAAGCTTTCTTT.

The V call is TRBV25-1, the J call TRBJ2-1; tentatively, D is TRBD1 (6 bases). V lost 2 bases, J lost 5 bases, and 16 bases lay in between. The CDR3 has 16 residues. The germline V gene encodes CDR1 MGHDK and CDR2 SYGVNS. CDR3 loop: CASSEPGTRRNNEQFF. In DNA form, the CDR3 reads TGTGCCAGCAGTGAACCCGGGACACGGAGAAACAATGAGCAGTTCTTC.

The chain is built from TRBV6-6 and TRBJ1-5, with a weak D call TRBD1 (6 bases). Germline CDR1 MNHNY, CDR2 SVGAGI (reference sequence). The CDR3 has 13 residues. The ends were cut back, 6 bases at V and 5 bases at J, with 11 bases in the middle. This CDR3 is CASRRRTDQPQHF. The CDR3 coding sequence is TGTGCCAGCAGACGTCGGACAGATCAGCCCCAGCATTTT.

This clone occurred a few times. This chain uses TRBV7-8 with TRBJ2-7; 7 nucleotides line up with TRBD1. The length of the CDR3 is 13 residues. V was pared by 6 bases and J by 5 bases, with 7 bases of the junction left unmatched. The germline V gene encodes CDR1 SGHVS and CDR2 FQNEAQ. The CDR3 is CASRADRVHEQYF. CDR3 coding DNA: TGTGCCAGCAGGGCCGACAGGGTTCACGAGCAGTACTTC.

This clone was recorded a few times. CDR3 DNA: TGCGCCAGCAGCCGGGGAGGGATAATACTCTCTGGAAACACCATATATTTT. Protein product: CASSRGGIILSGNTIYF. The chain has TRBV4-1 and TRBJ1-3; the D is unclear. The CDR3 has 17 residues. V was shortened by 4 bases and J by 0 bases, with 16 bases between the two germline ends. CDR1 is MGHRA, CDR2 YSYEKL, per germline.

The chain is built from TRBV19 and TRBJ2-1; 7 positions match TRBD1. This CDR3 is built from 13 residues. Germline loops: CDR1 LNHDA, CDR2 SQIVND (reference sequence). V lost 6 bases to trimming and J lost 2 bases; unmatched junction nucleotides: 1. CDR3 protein: CASRQGPYNEQFF. The CDR3, as DNA: TGTGCCAGTAGACAGGGGCCCTACAATGAGCAGTTCTTC.

The chain combines TRBV2 with TRBJ1-2, with TRBD1 matching over 7 bases. J was trimmed by 7 bases and V by 6 bases; bases with no gene match: 11. Germline V gives CDR1 SNHLY, CDR2 FYNNEI. CDR3 length: 14 residues. DNA of the CDR3: TGTGCCAGCAGAGAGACAGGGACGGCGGGTGGCTACACCTTC. Translating it yields CASRETGTAGGYTF.

The chain couples TRBV7-8 to TRBJ2-7; 7 nucleotides match TRBD2. The germline CDR1 and CDR2 sequences are SGHVS and FQNEAQ. This CDR3 is 14 amino acids long. The junction had 9 bases not matched to a gene; V was cut back by 5 bases and J by 5 bases. This CDR3 is CASSRQGGSHEQYF. CDR3 sequence (DNA): TGTGCCAGCAGCCGCCAGGGAGGGTCCCACGAGCAGTACTTC.

A single count supports this clone. An end of the junction differs from the germline gene, which may be a read error. The chain links TRBV19 to TRBJ2-1; a possible D gene is TRBD1 (6 bases). This CDR3 spans 15 amino acids. Per the germline V gene, CDR1 is LNHDA and CDR2 is SQIVND (reference sequence). CDR3 coding DNA: TGTGCCAGTAGTCAAGCCCCTGCCTCCGGGACAATTTTAATCTTC. It is translated as CASSQAPASGTILIF. Filled out from reference TRBV19 and TRBJ2-1, the complete variable domain reads DGGITQSPKYLFRKEGQNVTLSCEQNLNHDAMYWYRQDPGQGLRLIYYSQIVNDFQKGDIAEGYSVSREKKESFPLTVTSAQKNPTAFYLCASSQAPASGTILIFGPGTRLTVL.

This clone was seen only once. The rearrangement uses TRBV9 and TRBJ2-3; 7 bases match TRBD2. The V gene's germline CDR1 is SGDLS and CDR2 YYNGEE. The CDR3 has 15 residues. V trimming: 0 bases; J trimming: 5 bases; junction bases outside the gene matches: 6. The CDR3 coding sequence is TGTGCCAGCAGCGTAGAGGGAGGGAGGGGAGATACGCAGTATTTT. This translates into CASSVEGGRGDTQYF.

A note on this clone: An end of the junction differs from the germline gene, which may be a read error. This chain connects TRBV5-4 to TRBJ2-5, with 8 bases identical to TRBD2. Germline CDR1 SGHNT, CDR2 YYREEE (reference sequence). The CDR3 is 15 residues long. The CDR3 region is CASSDGRGVQGTQYF. CDR3 nucleotide sequence: TGTGCCAGCAGCGACGGGCGGGGGGTCCAAGGGACCCAGTACTTC.

The chain uses TRBV6-5 and TRBJ1-2; D perhaps matches TRBD1 (5 bases). Trimming removed 1 base at V and 4 bases at J, with 13 bases between. Germline V gene lookup returns CDR1 MNHEY and CDR2 SVGAGI. The CDR3 runs to 15 residues. The CDR3 sequence is CASSYLGPTFYGYTF. The CDR3 nucleotides are TGTGCCAGCAGTTACTTGGGGCCTACATTCTATGGCTACACCTTC.

The chain carries TRBV2 and TRBJ1-1, with D tentatively TRBD1 (6 bases). This CDR3 has 14 amino acids. V gave up 0 bases and J gave up 7 bases, with 12 bases separating them. CDR1 is SNHLY, CDR2 FYNNEI, per germline. In nucleotides, the CDR3 is TGTGCCAGCAGTGAAGCGAGGACAGTTGGTGAAGCTTTCTTT. Translated: CASSEARTVGEAFF.

The chain recombines TRBV5-4 with TRBJ2-1; TRBD2 is a possible D gene (6 bases). CDR3 size: 11 residues. V was cut by 4 bases and J by 9 bases, with 8 bases left in between. Germline loops: CDR1 SGHNT, CDR2 YYREEE (reference sequence). The CDR3 spells CASSIGGEQFF. Written as DNA, the CDR3 is TGTGCCAGCAGCATCGGGGGTGAGCAGTTCTTC.

This clone was counted a single time. The chain is built from TRBV19 and TRBJ2-1; unclear D gene. The V end lost 3 bases, the J end lost 6 bases, and 9 bases lay between the germline ends. The CDR3 totals 13 residues. Germline-derived CDR1 and CDR2 are LNHDA and SQIVND (reference sequence). The CDR3 loop is CASSIKASNEQFF. Here the CDR3 DNA reads TGTGCCAGTAGTATCAAAGCGTCCAATGAGCAGTTCTTC. Complete variable domain (other parts from reference TRBV19 and TRBJ2-1): DGGITQSPKYLFRKEGQNVTLSCEQNLNHDAMYWYRQDPGQGLRLIYYSQIVNDFQKGDIAEGYSVSREKKESFPLTVTSAQKNPTAFYLCASSIKASNEQFFGPGTRLTVL.

V gene TRBV4-1 combines with J gene TRBJ2-5; weak D call: TRBD1 (6 bases). CDR1 and CDR2 from the germline V gene are MGHRA and YSYEKL. CDR3 length equals 13 residues. V was cut by 1 base and J by 5 bases, with 8 bases left in between. The CDR3 bases are TGCGCCAGCAGCCAAGGGGGGCGGGAGACCCAGTACTTC. It yields the protein CASSQGGRETQYF.

The rearrangement uses TRBV6-5 and TRBJ1-5; D perhaps matches TRBD1 (5 bases). Trimming removed 5 bases at V and 0 bases at J, with 5 bases between. CDR3 length: 13 residues. The V gene's germline CDR1 is MNHEY and CDR2 SVGAGI. The CDR3, as DNA: TGTGCCAGCAGTAGGGGTAGCAATCAGCCCCAGCATTTT. This codes for CASSRGSNQPQHF.

The chain joins TRBV2 to TRBJ2-7; D gene uncertain. Looked up from germline, CDR1 is SNHLY and CDR2 is FYNNEI. V lost 5 bases and J 2 bases, leaving 10 bases between the germline ends. The CDR3 is 13 amino acids. In nucleotides, the CDR3 is TGTGCCAGCAGTTACAGATCCACCTACGAGCAGTACTTC. This gives the protein CASSYRSTYEQYF.

The CDR3 sequence is CASSVGRVAEAFF. Here the CDR3 DNA reads TGTGCCAGCAGTGTCGGGAGGGTGGCTGAAGCTTTCTTT. V usage is TRBV6-1 and J usage is TRBJ1-1, with D unclear. The V end lost 4 bases, the J end lost 6 bases, and 12 bases lay between the germline ends. There are 13 residues in the CDR3. Germline V gene data show CDR1 as MNHNS and CDR2 as SASEGT.

J is TRBJ2-1 and V is TRBV15, with 9 bases fitting TRBD2. The length of the CDR3 is 16 residues. V lost 5 bases, J lost 8 bases, and 13 bases stayed unmatched. Germline V gene data show CDR1 as LNHNV and CDR2 as YYDKDF (reference sequence). CDR3 nucleotide sequence: TGTGCCACCAGCCGGCGGGAGGGCCAGTTACGGGATGAGCAGTTCTTC. Its protein is CATSRREGQLRDEQFF.

CDR3 sequence: CATSQRWGDQHF. CDR3 DNA sequence: TGTGCCACCAGCCAGAGATGGGGAGATCAGCATTTT. The chain combines TRBV15 with TRBJ1-5, with D uncertain. CDR3 length: 12 amino acids. V was cut by 5 bases and J by 13 bases, with 15 bases left in between. Germline V gene sequence: CDR1 LNHNV, CDR2 YYDKDF (reference sequence).

The rearrangement links TRBV19 to TRBJ1-2; TRBD1 aligns across 9 bases. The V gene end was trimmed by 7 bases and the J gene end by 6 bases; junction bases not matched to a gene: 6. This CDR3 region has 13 residues. CDR1 is LNHDA and CDR2 is SQIVND in the germline V gene (reference sequence). The CDR3 is CASKDRGSHGYTF. Here the CDR3 DNA reads TGTGCCAGTAAGGACAGGGGCTCTCATGGCTACACCTTC.

In nucleotides, the CDR3 is TGTGCCAGCACTCTGGGGGGGGCGGGCTATGGCTACACCTTC. It is translated as CASTLGGAGYGYTF. The chain combines TRBV5-4 with TRBJ1-2; D might be TRBD1 (6 bases). Trimming pared 6 bases from V and 4 bases from J, leaving 16 bases between. This CDR3 is 14 amino acids long. Germline V gene sequence: CDR1 SGHNT, CDR2 YYREEE (reference sequence).

The CDR3, as DNA: TGCGCCAGCAGCCCCGGACAGGGGACCCCCTCTGGGGCCAACGTCCTGACTTTC. Amino acids: CASSPGQGTPSGANVLTF. The rearrangement links TRBV5-1 to TRBJ2-6, with 9 bases identical to TRBD1. CDR1 is SGHRS and CDR2 is YFSETQ in the germline V gene. V lost 4 bases to trimming and J lost 0 bases; unmatched junction nucleotides: 8. CDR3 length: 18 residues.

This chain links TRBV2 with TRBJ2-6; D uncertain. The germline CDR1 and CDR2 sequences are SNHLY and FYNNEI. Trimming shortened V by 7 bases and J by 0 bases, and 13 bases separated the two germline ends. The CDR3 length is 16 residues. The CDR3 nucleotides are TGTGCCAGCACTGACCTAGAGCTCTCTGGGGCCAACGTCCTGACTTTC. Protein sequence: CASTDLELSGANVLTF. Together with reference TRBV2 and TRBJ2-6, the CDR3 gives the full variable domain: EPEVTQTPSHQVTQMGQEVILRCVPISNHLYFYWYRQILGQKVEFLVSFYNNEISEKSEIFDDQFSVERPDGSNFTLKIRSTKLEDSAMYFCASTDLELSGANVLTFGAGSRLTVL.